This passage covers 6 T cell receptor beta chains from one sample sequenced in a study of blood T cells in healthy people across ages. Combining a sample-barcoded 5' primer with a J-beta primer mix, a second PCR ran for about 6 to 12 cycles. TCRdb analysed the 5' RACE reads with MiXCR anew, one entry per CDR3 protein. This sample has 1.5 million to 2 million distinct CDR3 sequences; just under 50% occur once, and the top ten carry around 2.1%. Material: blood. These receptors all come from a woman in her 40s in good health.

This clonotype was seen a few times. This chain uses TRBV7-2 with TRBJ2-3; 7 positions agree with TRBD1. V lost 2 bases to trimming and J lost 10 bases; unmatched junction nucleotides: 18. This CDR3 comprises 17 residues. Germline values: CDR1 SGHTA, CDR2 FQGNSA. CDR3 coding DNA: TGTGCCAGCAGCTTAAGACGGACAGGACCCTCGGTTCGGGCGCAGTATTTT. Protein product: CASSLRRTGPSVRAQYF.

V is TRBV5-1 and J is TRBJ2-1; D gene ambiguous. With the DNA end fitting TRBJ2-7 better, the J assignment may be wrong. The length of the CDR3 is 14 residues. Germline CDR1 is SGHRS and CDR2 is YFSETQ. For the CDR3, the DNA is TGCGCCAGCAGCTTGGACGTCGCCTACAATGAGCAGTACTTC. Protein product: CASSLDVAYNEQYF.

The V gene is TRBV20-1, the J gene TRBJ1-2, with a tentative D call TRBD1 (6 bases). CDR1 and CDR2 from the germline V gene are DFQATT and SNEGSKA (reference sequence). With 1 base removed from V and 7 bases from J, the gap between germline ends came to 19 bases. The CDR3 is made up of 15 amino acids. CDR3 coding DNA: TGCAGTGCTAGAGCCCCGGCGGCGGGGGCGGGTGGCTACACCTTC. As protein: CSARAPAAGAGGYTF.

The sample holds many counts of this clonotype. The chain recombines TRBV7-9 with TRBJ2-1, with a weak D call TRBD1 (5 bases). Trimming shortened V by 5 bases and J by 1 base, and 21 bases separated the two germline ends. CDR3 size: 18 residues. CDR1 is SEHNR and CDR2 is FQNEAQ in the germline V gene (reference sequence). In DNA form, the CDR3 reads TGTGCCAGCAGCCAACCAACCGTACCAGGGCGGTCCTACAATGAGCAGTTCTTC. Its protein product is CASSQPTVPGRSYNEQFF.

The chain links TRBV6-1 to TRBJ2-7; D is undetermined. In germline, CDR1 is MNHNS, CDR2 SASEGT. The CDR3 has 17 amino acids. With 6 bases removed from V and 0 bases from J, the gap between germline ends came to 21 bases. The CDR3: CASRTWEMTPNSYEQYF. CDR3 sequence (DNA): TGTGCCAGCAGGACTTGGGAAATGACTCCGAACTCCTACGAGCAGTACTTC.

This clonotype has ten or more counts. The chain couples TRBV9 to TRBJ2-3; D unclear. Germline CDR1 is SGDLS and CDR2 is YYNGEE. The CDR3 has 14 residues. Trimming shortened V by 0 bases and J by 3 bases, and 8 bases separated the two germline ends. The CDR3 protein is CASSVETSTDTQYF. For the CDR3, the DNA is TGTGCCAGCAGCGTAGAGACTTCTACAGATACGCAGTATTTT.